Listed below are T cell receptor beta chains from one sample, sequenced in a study of T cell repertoires in cytomegalovirus infection. TCRdb passed the reads through MiXCR, listing each CDR3 protein once. The sample gives 550,000 to 850,000 distinct CDR3 sequences, around 31% of which show up once; roughly 18% is in the top ten. The antigens of these receptors remain unknown. Sequenced material: cultured PBMCs, taken from culture after CMV antigen stimulation. The receptor source for this set is a human donor in good health (CMV status not recorded). Some clones in this sample may be carry-over from other donors' samples. The CDR3 runs from the conserved cysteine through the conserved F or W. A D gene is named only where the DNA matches it firmly. The listing skips clone size in some rows; elsewhere it reads once, few, many or a size class.

CDR3aa: CASRTGTKNEKLFF; CDR3nt: TGTGCCAGCAGAACCGGGACGAAAAATGAAAAACTGTTTTTT; d_gene: .; abundance: many; v_gene: TRBV7-9; j_gene: TRBJ1-4
CDR3aa: CASSQDGSGRAREQFF; CDR3nt: TGCGCCAGCAGCCAAGATGGGAGCGGGAGGGCCCGGGAGCAGTTCTTC; d_gene: TRBD2; abundance: .; v_gene: TRBV4-1; j_gene: TRBJ2-1
CDR3aa: CASMGQGLGQPQHF; CDR3nt: TGTGCCAGCATGGGTCAGGGTTTAGGTCAGCCCCAGCATTTT; d_gene: .; abundance: .; v_gene: TRBV28; j_gene: TRBJ1-5
CDR3aa: CASSPTSSSTGELFF; CDR3nt: TGTGCCAGCAGTCCGACTAGTTCTTCAACCGGGGAGCTGTTTTTT; d_gene: .; abundance: .; v_gene: TRBV6-5; j_gene: TRBJ2-2
CDR3aa: CASSEGQGVGTYEQYF; CDR3nt: TGTGCCAGCAGTGAAGGACAGGGAGTTGGAACCTACGAGCAGTACTTC; d_gene: TRBD1; abundance: .; v_gene: TRBV2; j_gene: TRBJ2-7
CDR3aa: CASSLDESPLHF; CDR3nt: TGTGCCAGCAGCTTAGACGAGTCACCCCTCCACTTT; d_gene: .; abundance: .; v_gene: TRBV7-2; j_gene: TRBJ1-6
CDR3aa: CSASYPTGYSDTQYF; CDR3nt: TGCAGTGCTAGTTACCCGACAGGGTACTCAGATACGCAGTATTTT; d_gene: TRBD1; abundance: .; v_gene: TRBV20-1; j_gene: TRBJ2-3
CDR3aa: CAITADSGNTIYF; CDR3nt: TGTGCCATCACGGCAGACTCTGGAAACACCATATATTTT; d_gene: .; abundance: few; v_gene: TRBV10-3; j_gene: TRBJ1-3
CDR3aa: CASSYYGGLDEQFF; CDR3nt: TGTGCCAGCAGTTACTATGGGGGGCTGGATGAGCAGTTCTTC; d_gene: .; abundance: few; v_gene: TRBV6-5; j_gene: TRBJ2-1
CDR3aa: CASSPLGTISTDTQYF; CDR3nt: TGTGCCAGCAGCCCCTTAGGGACAATAAGCACAGATACGCAGTATTTT; d_gene: .; abundance: once; v_gene: TRBV25-1; j_gene: TRBJ2-3
CDR3aa: CASSNSAGTDSYEQYF; CDR3nt: TGTGCCAGCAGCAACTCTGCCGGGACTGATTCCTACGAGCAGTACTTC; d_gene: .; abundance: .; v_gene: TRBV4-2; j_gene: TRBJ2-7
CDR3aa: CASSYPRVGSFYEQYF; CDR3nt: TGTGCCAGCAGCTACCCCAGGGTCGGGTCGTTCTACGAGCAGTACTTC; d_gene: .; abundance: .; v_gene: TRBV6-2/TRBV6-3; j_gene: TRBJ2-7
CDR3aa: CASGSGRSTDTQYF; CDR3nt: TGTGCCAGCGGTTCCGGGAGAAGCACAGATACGCAGTATTTT; d_gene: .; abundance: few; v_gene: TRBV7-9; j_gene: TRBJ2-3
CDR3aa: CASSSGALAGGSYEQYF; CDR3nt: TGTGCCAGCAGCTCCGGCGCCCTAGCGGGAGGATCCTACGAGCAGTACTTC; d_gene: TRBD2; abundance: few; v_gene: TRBV5-4; j_gene: TRBJ2-7
CDR3aa: CASRSAGTYNSPLHF; CDR3nt: TGTGCCAGCAGATCAGCAGGAACCTATAATTCACCCCTCCACTTT; d_gene: .; abundance: .; v_gene: TRBV5-4; j_gene: TRBJ1-6
CDR3aa: CASGLAIRRRDDNTGELFF; CDR3nt: TGTGCTAGTGGTTTGGCAATCCGCCGAAGGGACGACAACACCGGGGAGCTGTTTTTT; d_gene: .; abundance: .; v_gene: TRBV12-5; j_gene: TRBJ2-2
CDR3aa: CASSPGSAQYF; CDR3nt: TGTGCCAGCAGCCCAGGGTCGGCCCAGTACTTC; d_gene: .; abundance: .; v_gene: TRBV7-8; j_gene: TRBJ2-5
CDR3aa: CASSSQGVEQYF; CDR3nt: TGTGCCAGCAGTTCTCAAGGCGTCGAGCAGTACTTC; d_gene: .; abundance: .; v_gene: TRBV12-3/TRBV12-4; j_gene: TRBJ2-7
CDR3aa: CSASVPGLTTYEQYF; CDR3nt: TGCAGTGCTAGTGTACCGGGACTAACGACCTACGAGCAGTACTTC; d_gene: TRBD2; abundance: .; v_gene: TRBV20-1; j_gene: TRBJ2-7
CDR3aa: CASSWATRGEQYF; CDR3nt: TGTGCCAGCAGCTGGGCGACCCGGGGCGAGCAGTACTTC; d_gene: .; abundance: .; v_gene: TRBV5-4; j_gene: TRBJ2-7
CDR3aa: CASSTQLATSTDTQYF; CDR3nt: TGTGCCAGCAGTACGCAACTAGCGACTAGCACAGATACGCAGTATTTT; d_gene: TRBD2; abundance: few; v_gene: TRBV6-1; j_gene: TRBJ2-3
CDR3aa: CASSPRTELAKNIQYF; CDR3nt: TGCGCCAGCAGCCCCAGGACAGAACTAGCCAAAAACATTCAGTACTTC; d_gene: .; abundance: few; v_gene: TRBV4-1; j_gene: TRBJ2-4
CDR3aa: CASSLEGRGQSPLHF; CDR3nt: TGTGCCAGCAGCTTAGAAGGTCGGGGGCAATCACCCCTCCACTTT; d_gene: .; abundance: many; v_gene: TRBV7-2; j_gene: TRBJ1-6
CDR3aa: CASSSLGLAGQETQYF; CDR3nt: TGTGCCAGCAGTTCCCTGGGACTAGCGGGGCAAGAGACCCAGTACTTC; d_gene: TRBD2; abundance: .; v_gene: TRBV28; j_gene: TRBJ2-5
CDR3aa: CASSDTGTGGNEQFF; CDR3nt: TGTGCCAGCAGTGACACCGGGACAGGGGGCAATGAGCAGTTCTTC; d_gene: TRBD1; abundance: many; v_gene: TRBV6-1; j_gene: TRBJ2-1
CDR3aa: CATSRPRRGTDTYEQYF; CDR3nt: TGTGCCACCAGCAGACCTCGGCGGGGGACGGATACCTACGAGCAGTACTTC; d_gene: TRBD2; abundance: .; v_gene: TRBV15; j_gene: TRBJ2-7
CDR3aa: CASRTTGQGATDTQYF; CDR3nt: TGTGCCAGCAGGACTACGGGACAGGGGGCAACAGATACGCAGTATTTT; d_gene: TRBD1; abundance: few; v_gene: TRBV6-5; j_gene: TRBJ2-3
CDR3aa: CASSLDPSGDTQYF; CDR3nt: TGTGCCAGCAGCTTAGATCCTTCGGGAGATACGCAGTATTTT; d_gene: .; abundance: .; v_gene: TRBV7-9; j_gene: TRBJ2-3
CDR3aa: CASSLVGELDTQYF; CDR3nt: TGTGCCAGCAGCTTAGTGGGGGAGTTAGATACGCAGTATTTT; d_gene: .; abundance: .; v_gene: TRBV7-2; j_gene: TRBJ2-3
CDR3aa: CASRMTGFDAEQFF; CDR3nt: TGTGCCAGCAGAATGACAGGGTTCGACGCTGAGCAGTTCTTC; d_gene: TRBD1; abundance: .; v_gene: TRBV12-3/TRBV12-4; j_gene: TRBJ2-1
CDR3aa: CASSFHRVGQYF; CDR3nt: TGTGCCAGCAGCTTCCACAGGGTTGGACAGTACTTC; d_gene: .; abundance: .; v_gene: TRBV7-4; j_gene: TRBJ2-7
CDR3aa: CASSPGGATSYNEQFF; CDR3nt: TGTGCCAGCAGCCCTGGGGGGGCTACCTCCTACAATGAGCAGTTCTTC; d_gene: .; abundance: few; v_gene: TRBV11-3; j_gene: TRBJ2-1
CDR3aa: CASSPGTVPDTQYF; CDR3nt: TGCGCCAGCAGCCCCGGGACAGTCCCGGATACGCAGTATTTT; d_gene: TRBD1; abundance: .; v_gene: TRBV4-3; j_gene: TRBJ2-3
CDR3aa: CAVDRTNYGYTF; CDR3nt: TGTGCCGTGGACAGAACTAACTATGGCTACACCTTC; d_gene: .; abundance: .; v_gene: TRBV7-9; j_gene: TRBJ1-2
CDR3aa: CASSTQRDGAGQPHHF; CDR3nt: TGTGCCAGCAGCACCCAACGCGACGGGGCCGGTCAGCCCCATCATTTT; d_gene: .; abundance: .; v_gene: TRBV7-2; j_gene: TRBJ1-5
CDR3aa: CASREEAGKAFF; CDR3nt: TGTGCCAGCAGGGAGGAGGCAGGGAAAGCTTTCTTT; d_gene: .; abundance: few; v_gene: TRBV28; j_gene: TRBJ1-1
CDR3aa: CASSAGGATNEKLFF; CDR3nt: TGTGCCAGCAGTGCCGGGGGAGCGACTAATGAAAAACTGTTTTTT; d_gene: .; abundance: .; v_gene: TRBV6-1; j_gene: TRBJ1-4
CDR3aa: CASSPPQGANEKLFF; CDR3nt: TGTGCCAGCAGCCCACCTCAGGGGGCTAATGAAAAACTGTTTTTT; d_gene: TRBD1; abundance: .; v_gene: TRBV7-8; j_gene: TRBJ1-4
CDR3aa: CASSLGSCGRIKGRGSPLHF; CDR3nt: TGTGCCAGCAGCTTAGGATCCTGTGGCAGGATAAAAGGTCGCGGATCACCCCTCCACTTT; d_gene: .; abundance: .; v_gene: TRBV7-2; j_gene: TRBJ1-6
CDR3aa: CASRPPGLTQETQYF; CDR3nt: TGTGCCAGCAGACCCCCGGGACTGACACAAGAGACCCAGTACTTC; d_gene: .; abundance: .; v_gene: TRBV6-8; j_gene: TRBJ2-5
CDR3aa: CASSLNRASYNEQFF; CDR3nt: TGTGCCAGCAGCCTAAACAGGGCATCCTACAATGAGCAGTTCTTC; d_gene: .; abundance: few; v_gene: TRBV7-2; j_gene: TRBJ2-1
CDR3aa: CANEDRDTQYF; CDR3nt: TGTGCCAACGAAGATCGGGATACGCAGTATTTT; d_gene: .; abundance: few; v_gene: TRBV6-1; j_gene: TRBJ2-3
CDR3aa: CSARDIYGGSGRAYNEQFF; CDR3nt: TGCAGTGCTAGAGATATCTACGGGGGTAGCGGGAGGGCCTACAATGAGCAGTTCTTC; d_gene: TRBD2; abundance: .; v_gene: TRBV20-1; j_gene: TRBJ2-1
CDR3aa: CASTLEGDYGYTF; CDR3nt: TGTGCCAGCACCTTAGAGGGGGACTATGGCTACACCTTC; d_gene: .; abundance: few; v_gene: TRBV2; j_gene: TRBJ1-2
CDR3aa: CSANGQAQTDTQYF; CDR3nt: TGCAGTGCGAACGGACAGGCCCAGACAGATACGCAGTATTTT; d_gene: TRBD1; abundance: .; v_gene: TRBV20-1; j_gene: TRBJ2-3
CDR3aa: CASSQFRTSGNNEQFF; CDR3nt: TGCGCCAGCAGCCAATTCCGGACTAGCGGGAACAATGAGCAGTTCTTC; d_gene: TRBD2; abundance: .; v_gene: TRBV4-3; j_gene: TRBJ2-1
CDR3aa: CASSQSRGGGSQETQYF; CDR3nt: TGTGCCAGCAGCCAATCTCGGGGGGGGGGCTCCCAAGAGACCCAGTACTTC; d_gene: TRBD2; abundance: few; v_gene: TRBV4-2; j_gene: TRBJ2-5
CDR3aa: CSATWRGKNIQYF; CDR3nt: TGCAGTGCTACCTGGAGGGGCAAAAACATTCAGTACTTC; d_gene: .; abundance: .; v_gene: TRBV20-1; j_gene: TRBJ2-4
CDR3aa: CASSLSTGNEQYF; CDR3nt: TGTGCCAGCAGCTTATCGACAGGGAACGAGCAGTACTTC; d_gene: TRBD1; abundance: .; v_gene: TRBV7-6; j_gene: TRBJ2-7
CDR3aa: CASTPGQLNEKLFF; CDR3nt: TGTGCCAGTACTCCGGGACAGCTAAATGAAAAACTGTTTTTT; d_gene: TRBD1; abundance: .; v_gene: TRBV6-1; j_gene: TRBJ1-4
CDR3aa: CSARAPGRVTDTQYF; CDR3nt: TGCAGTGCTAGAGCCCCGGGCCGAGTTACAGATACGCAGTATTTT; d_gene: .; abundance: few; v_gene: TRBV20-1; j_gene: TRBJ2-3
CDR3aa: CASSLMLGAPQHF; CDR3nt: TGTGCCAGCAGCCTTATGTTAGGTGCGCCCCAGCATTTT; d_gene: .; abundance: .; v_gene: TRBV14; j_gene: TRBJ1-5
CDR3aa: CASSPGDSSGMETQYF; CDR3nt: TGTGCCAGCAGTCCAGGGGACTCATCGGGGATGGAGACCCAGTACTTC; d_gene: .; abundance: .; v_gene: TRBV12-3/TRBV12-4; j_gene: TRBJ2-5
CDR3aa: CATRDGINYGYTF; CDR3nt: TGTGCCACCCGGGACGGAATTAACTATGGCTACACCTTC; d_gene: .; abundance: .; v_gene: TRBV19; j_gene: TRBJ1-2
CDR3aa: CASSLPSREGGYEQYF; CDR3nt: TGTGCCAGCAGCTTACCCTCGAGGGAGGGGGGTTACGAGCAGTACTTC; d_gene: .; abundance: many; v_gene: TRBV7-8; j_gene: TRBJ2-7
CDR3aa: CASSRGLAGGLEQFF; CDR3nt: TGTGCCAGCAGTCGTGGACTAGCGGGAGGTCTTGAGCAGTTCTTC; d_gene: TRBD2; abundance: .; v_gene: TRBV6-5; j_gene: TRBJ2-1
CDR3aa: CSALRYEQYF; CDR3nt: TGCAGTGCTCTACGCTACGAGCAGTACTTC; d_gene: .; abundance: .; v_gene: TRBV20-1; j_gene: TRBJ2-7
CDR3aa: CASSLTEQETQYF; CDR3nt: TGTGCCAGCAGCTTGACAGAACAAGAGACCCAGTACTTC; d_gene: .; abundance: few; v_gene: TRBV12-3/TRBV12-4; j_gene: TRBJ2-5
CDR3aa: CASSATSGRGNEQFF; CDR3nt: TGCGCCAGCAGCGCAACTAGCGGGCGAGGCAATGAGCAGTTCTTC; d_gene: TRBD2; abundance: few; v_gene: TRBV4-1; j_gene: TRBJ2-1
CDR3aa: CASSLLSRSTGNTIYF; CDR3nt: TGTGCCAGCTCACTCCTCTCCCGTTCCACTGGAAACACCATATATTTT; d_gene: .; abundance: .; v_gene: TRBV18; j_gene: TRBJ1-3